The source of this TCR beta chain is a study of early T cells in non-severe SARS-CoV-2 infection. Findings and limits, study-wide: Reliance on VDJdb matching favored anti-spike CD8 responses; private and CD4 specificities were missed.

The protocol attached unique molecular identifiers to individual cDNA molecules. Each CDR3 protein gets one entry after TCRdb re-called the 5' RACE reads with MiXCR. Of roughly 30,000 distinct CDR3 sequences in the sample, under 6.5% were seen once. CDR3 length equals 12 residues. The V end was cut by 3 bases, the J end by 4 bases, with 6 bases between. Germline V gene lookup returns CDR1 WSHSY and CDR2 SAAADI. The table lists this clonotype with many counts. What it binds is not known. The chain carries TRBV10-2 and TRBJ1-1, with TRBD1 as a possible D gene (5 bases). This receptor was identified in an adult who was a healthcare worker with PCR-confirmed SARS-CoV-2 infection or an uninfected control (not recorded which). The specimen was whole blood. In nucleotides, the CDR3 is TGCGCCAGCAGTGACGGGGGCACTGAAGCTTTCTTT. As protein: CASSDGGTEAFF.